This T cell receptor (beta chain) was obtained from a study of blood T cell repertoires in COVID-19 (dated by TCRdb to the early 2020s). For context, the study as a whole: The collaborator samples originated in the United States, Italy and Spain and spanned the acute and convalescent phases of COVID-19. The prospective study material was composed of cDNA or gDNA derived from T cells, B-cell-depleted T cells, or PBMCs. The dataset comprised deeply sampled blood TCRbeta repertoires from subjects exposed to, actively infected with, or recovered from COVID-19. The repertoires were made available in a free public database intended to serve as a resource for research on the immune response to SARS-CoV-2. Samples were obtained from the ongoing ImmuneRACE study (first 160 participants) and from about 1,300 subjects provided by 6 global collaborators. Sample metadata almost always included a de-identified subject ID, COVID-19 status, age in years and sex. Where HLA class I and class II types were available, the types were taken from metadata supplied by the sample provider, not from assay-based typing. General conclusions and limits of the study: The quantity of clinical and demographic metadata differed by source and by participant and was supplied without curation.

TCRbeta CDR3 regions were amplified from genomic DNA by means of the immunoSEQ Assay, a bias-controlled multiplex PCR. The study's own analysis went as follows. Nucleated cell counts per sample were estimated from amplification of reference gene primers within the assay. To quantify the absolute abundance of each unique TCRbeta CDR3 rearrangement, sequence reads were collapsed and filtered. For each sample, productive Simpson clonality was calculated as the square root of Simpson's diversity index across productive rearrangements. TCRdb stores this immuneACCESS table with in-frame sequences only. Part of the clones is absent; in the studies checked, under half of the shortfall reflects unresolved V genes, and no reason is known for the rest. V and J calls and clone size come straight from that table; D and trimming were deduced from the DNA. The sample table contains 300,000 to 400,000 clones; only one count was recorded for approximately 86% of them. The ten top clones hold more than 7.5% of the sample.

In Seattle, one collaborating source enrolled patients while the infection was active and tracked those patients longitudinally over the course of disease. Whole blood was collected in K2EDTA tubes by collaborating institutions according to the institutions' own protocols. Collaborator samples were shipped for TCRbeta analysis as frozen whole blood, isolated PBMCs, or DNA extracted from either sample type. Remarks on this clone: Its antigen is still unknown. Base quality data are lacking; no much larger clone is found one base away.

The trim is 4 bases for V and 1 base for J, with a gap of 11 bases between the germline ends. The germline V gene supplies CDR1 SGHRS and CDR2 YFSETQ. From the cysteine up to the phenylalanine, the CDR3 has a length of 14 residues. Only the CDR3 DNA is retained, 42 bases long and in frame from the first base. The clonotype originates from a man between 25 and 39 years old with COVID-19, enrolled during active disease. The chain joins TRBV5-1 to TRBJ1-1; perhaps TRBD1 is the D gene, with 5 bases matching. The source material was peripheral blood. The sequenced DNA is TGCGCCAGCAGCCGGGCGGGACCGAACACTGAAGCTTTCTTT. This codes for CASSRAGPNTEAFF.